This T cell receptor beta chain was sequenced in a study of T cell responses to AZD1222 COVID-19 vaccine. Study in general: Some second doses came at about 4 weeks and others at about 12 weeks; these were pooled.

Study-wide results and limits: CD4 TCRs associated with vaccination spanned spike, dominating at 160-218 and 743-854. Repertoire samples came only from after the peak T cell response. Clonal diversity was possibly underestimated, and white British individuals and females predominated among donors.

CDR1 and CDR2 (germline): SGHDN, FVKESK. This CDR3 is 15 amino acids long. Losses at the gene ends were 5 bases for V and 2 bases for J; bases not matched to a gene: 4. Only in-frame clones appear in the TCRdb table, and some are missing; sequencing was by immunoSEQ multiplex PCR. The sample records 78,000 or so clones, roughly 88% being singletons. This clone was seen a few times. Its antigen is unknown. This sample comprised peripheral blood, obtained on day 0 of AZD1222 vaccination. This TCR was recovered from an adult in good health. The V and J genes are TRBV14 and TRBJ1-5; TRBD1 matches 9 bases. The CDR3 here is CASSYTGGCNQPQHF. The CDR3 bases are TGTGCCAGCAGCTACACAGGGGGCTGCAATCAGCCCCAGCATTTT.